The 17 T cell receptor beta chains given below trace back to one sample, sequenced in a study of cytomegalovirus exposure and HLA in healthy donors. The PCR had 60 Vbeta and 13 Jbeta primers. TCRdb's table, derived via immunoSEQ multiplex PCR, lists solely in-frame clones and lacks some. The repertoire consists of 60,000 to 75,000 clones, with about 74% occurring once and the leading ten covering 11%. The sample taken for sequencing was PBMCs. The receptors were sampled from a woman in her fifties or sixties in good health and CMV-seropositive.

This chain connects TRBV2 to TRBJ2-1, with 7 bases lining up with TRBD1. Trimming at V came to 1 base and at J to 7 bases, leaving 10 bases not matched to a gene. The CDR3 spans 16 residues. The germline V gene encodes CDR1 SNHLY and CDR2 FYNNEI. CDR3 nucleotide sequence: TGTGCCAGCAGTGAAGGAGCGAGGGGGCCGGTGAATGAGCAGTTCTTC. This codes for CASSEGARGPVNEQFF.

The chain has TRBV5-1 and TRBJ2-5, with TRBD2 identical over 9 bases. Germline V gene sequence: CDR1 SGHRS, CDR2 YFSETQ. V was pared by 0 bases and J by 3 bases, with 6 bases of the junction left unmatched. The CDR3 runs 16 residues. The CDR3 sequence: CASSLELAGVKETQYF. CDR3 bases: TGCGCCAGCAGCTTGGAATTAGCGGGAGTTAAAGAGACCCAGTACTTC.

V is TRBV7-2 and J is TRBJ1-2, with 7 bases matching TRBD1. This CDR3 spans 13 amino acids. CDR1 is SGHTA, CDR2 FQGNSA, per germline. V lost 6 bases, J lost 5 bases, and 6 bases stayed unmatched. The CDR3 DNA is TGTGCCAGCAGTTCACAGGGGACGTATGGCTACACCTTC. Translating it yields CASSSQGTYGYTF.

The chain has TRBV2 and TRBJ2-1; D gene uncertain. Trimming took off 8 bases at V and 8 bases at J, with 13 bases between the two ends. Looked up from germline, CDR1 is SNHLY and CDR2 is FYNNEI. The CDR3 spans 12 residues. CDR3 loop: CASEIGRDEQFF. The DNA for the CDR3 is TGTGCCAGCGAGATTGGCCGGGATGAGCAGTTCTTC. Looking up the rest from reference TRBV2 and TRBJ2-1 gives the full variable domain: EPEVTQTPSHQVTQMGQEVILRCVPISNHLYFYWYRQILGQKVEFLVSFYNNEISEKSEIFDDQFSVERPDGSNFTLKIRSTKLEDSAMYFCASEIGRDEQFFGPGTRLTVL.

This clone is a singleton in its sample. This sequence joins TRBV29-1 and TRBJ2-3; D unresolved. Between the trimmed V and J ends, which lost 1 base and 0 bases, there was a span of 11 bases. This CDR3 spans 15 amino acids. Germline CDR1 reads SQVTM; CDR2 reads ANQGSEA. The CDR3 here is CSVEGDSLSTDTQYF. CDR3 in DNA: TGCAGCGTTGAAGGTGACTCTCTGAGCACAGATACGCAGTATTTT.

The chain combines TRBV2 with TRBJ1-1; TRBD1 might be the D (5 bases). The CDR3 extends over 16 amino acids. Germline CDR1 and CDR2: SNHLY and FYNNEI. V lost 0 bases to trimming and J lost 10 bases, with 21 bases between them. CDR3 bases: TGTGCCAGCAGTGAAGCGCTTGGGGCACAGGTGTCTGCAGCTTTCTTT. This encodes CASSEALGAQVSAAFF.

The gene calls are TRBV4-2 and TRBJ1-2; 7 positions agree with TRBD1. This CDR3 comprises 13 residues. V was clipped by 0 bases and J by 7 bases; unmatched bases: 2. CDR1 is LGHNA and CDR2 is YNFKEQ in the germline V gene. CDR3 nucleotides: TGTGCCAGCAGCCAAGAGACAGGGTCTGGCTACACCTTC. Protein sequence: CASSQETGSGYTF.

A single count supports this clone. The chain recombines TRBV4-2 with TRBJ2-2; 7 bases match TRBD1. Trimming removed 2 bases from V and 5 bases from J; junction bases left unmatched: 11. There are 17 residues in the CDR3. Germline values: CDR1 LGHNA, CDR2 YNFKEQ. CDR3 sequence reads: CASSQPKSGTATGELFF. The CDR3 DNA is TGTGCCAGCAGCCAACCCAAATCAGGGACAGCAACCGGGGAGCTGTTTTTT.

This sequence joins TRBV2 and TRBJ2-5; no firm D call. The CDR3 has 15 residues. The V and J ends lost 3 bases and 7 bases respectively, with 18 bases between them. Germline assignment: CDR1 SNHLY and CDR2 FYNNEI. The CDR3 nucleotides read TGTGCCAGCAGTGAGCTTGTAGCCGCGTCGGGGACCCAGTACTTC. Protein: CASSELVAASGTQYF.

V and J are TRBV7-3 and TRBJ1-1; D is possibly TRBD1 (5 bases). V gave up 2 bases and J gave up 6 bases, with 13 bases separating them. The germline CDR1 and CDR2 sequences are SGHTA and FQGTGA. CDR3 length: 14 residues. The CDR3 DNA sequence: TGTGCCAGCAGCTTATCGTCAGGGTCGGCTGAAGCTTTCTTT. It specifies CASSLSSGSAEAFF.

In its sample, this clone was seen a few times. The chain has TRBV4-1 and TRBJ2-3; D may be TRBD2 (6 bases). V was shortened by 1 base and J by 6 bases, with 14 bases between the two germline ends. This CDR3 region has 15 residues. The germline CDR1 and CDR2 sequences are MGHRA and YSYEKL. The CDR3 sequence is CASSQAGSAGDTQYF. As DNA, the CDR3 is TGCGCCAGCAGCCAAGCTGGGTCGGCGGGGGATACGCAGTATTTT.

In its sample, this clone was seen a few times. The chain couples TRBV6-1 to TRBJ2-5, with unresolved D. Germline CDR1 and CDR2: MNHNS and SASEGT. The CDR3 totals 12 residues. V was cut by 6 bases and J by 2 bases, with 7 bases left in between. CDR3 in amino acids: CASSAKQETQYF. Here the CDR3 DNA reads TGTGCCAGCAGCGCGAAACAAGAGACCCAGTACTTC.

This clone appeared a few times. The rearrangement uses TRBV27 and TRBJ2-5; 8 bases map to TRBD2. This CDR3 has 13 residues. After removal of 4 bases from V and 5 bases from J, the junction contained 3 bases not matched to a gene. Germline CDR1 and CDR2: MNHEY and SMNVEV (reference sequence). CDR3 DNA: TGTGCCAGCAGTTATAGCGGGATGGAGACCCAGTACTTC. Protein sequence: CASSYSGMETQYF.

The chain combines TRBV9 with TRBJ2-1; tentative D call: TRBD2 (7 bases). V was cut by 4 bases and J by 6 bases, with 14 bases left in between. Germline V gives CDR1 SGDLS, CDR2 YYNGEE. The CDR3 sequence is 14 residues long. The DNA of the CDR3 is TGTGCCAGCAGCCTGGGGGGGGCGAGCAATGAGCAGTTCTTC. As protein: CASSLGGASNEQFF.

This chain connects TRBV6-5 to TRBJ1-1; 9 nucleotides agree with TRBD1. The CDR3 has 16 residues. Per germline, CDR1 MNHEY and CDR2 SVGAGI. V lost 0 bases to trimming and J lost 6 bases; unmatched junction nucleotides: 8. The CDR3 DNA reads TGTGCCAGCAGTTACTCCCTGACAGGGGGTTCTTCTGAAGCTTTCTTT. Translating gives CASSYSLTGGSSEAFF.

The sample holds one count of this clone. V and J are TRBV5-1 and TRBJ1-4; TRBD1 aligns across 12 bases. V lost 4 bases, J lost 7 bases, and 5 bases stayed unmatched. This CDR3 is built from 15 residues. Germline V gives CDR1 SGHRS, CDR2 YFSETQ. The CDR3 reads CASSPGTGGSEKLFF. The CDR3 DNA reads TGCGCCAGCAGCCCGGGGACAGGGGGCTCTGAAAAACTGTTTTTT.

This clone has a single count. The chain is built from TRBV28 and TRBJ1-4, with TRBD1 as a possible D gene (6 bases). Germline assignment: CDR1 MDHEN and CDR2 SYDVKM. The CDR3 contains 13 residues. Trimming pared 10 bases from V and 4 bases from J, leaving 13 bases between. The CDR3 DNA sequence: TGTGCCACCTACAGGGCCCTTAATGAAAAACTGTTTTTT. This gives the protein CATYRALNEKLFF.